These T cell receptor beta chains were read from a single sample in a study of T cell responses to AZD1222 COVID-19 vaccine. TCRdb's table, derived via immunoSEQ multiplex PCR, lists solely in-frame clones and lacks some. The data contain 110,000 to 150,000 clones, 80% to 95% of them singletons. Material: peripheral blood, obtained 28 days after the second AZD1222 dose. The receptor set was obtained from an adult who received the AZD1222 COVID-19 vaccine. Each CDR3 is given with its conserved first and last residue.

cdr3_aa v_call
CASSRTSGGADTQYF TRBV19
CASTIEQGITEAFF TRBV2
CASSRPHMNTEAFF TRBV27
CATSGQGASGNEKLFF TRBV10-3
CASTSKSSYNEQFF TRBV6-5
CASSRDRGVTEAFF TRBV7-2
CASISYSRGTKAFF TRBV28
CASSQIAGGFNEQFF TRBV4-3
CASSPPGTFFYTF TRBV27
CASRRGRDRKLNTEAFF TRBV2
CASRDRGNTGELFF TRBV19
CASSLVLAGGTSTDTQYF TRBV5-5
CASSLTLNTGELFF TRBV7-9
CASSPRSGNTEAFF TRBV7-9
CASSLAETNTGELFF TRBV13
CASSTREIHEQYF TRBV27
CASSPGTSGSRNEQFF TRBV27
CATASGPFTDTQYF TRBV19
CASSLHRDRTSFYYEQYF TRBV27
CAWSVGSANNYGYTF TRBV30
CATLHLGGYNEQFF TRBV18
CASSLSEGGTEAFF TRBV6-5
CASSPAWTDAYEQYF TRBV18
CASSLAQGPYEPQHF TRBV7-2
CASSMRQGPNYGYTF TRBV6-5
CASSVGGAGPIEQYF TRBV9
CASSLGGSATNEKLFF TRBV5-1
CASSVSGTGDRGYTF TRBV9
CASSRDRSSYEQYF TRBV19
CASSVGQGAIYEQYF TRBV9
CASSSGAGGSNEQFF TRBV28
CASSDRGQGRDEQYF TRBV6-4
CASSTRSTGFAYNSPLHF TRBV19
CASRLQTGHRNTEAFF TRBV5-8
CASRPGQGDGNTIYF TRBV6-5
CASSPGLTGELFF TRBV18
CASSYSVGIYNQPQHF TRBV6-2/TRBV6-3
CASSEPTGFPYEQYF TRBV6-1
CASRGNSRNTGELFF TRBV6-4
CASSIKNPAARTQGYGYTF TRBV19
CASSSGTGGADTEAFF TRBV5-1
CATSDLSENTGELFF TRBV24-1
CASSSRQGNTEAFF TRBV21-1
CASSTRQETQYF TRBV7-2
CASSIDPGFNQPQHF TRBV19
CASSYGEGSNYGYTF TRBV6-5
CASSLGGGVIANEQFF TRBV27
CASSLPLQETQYF TRBV5-4
CSATLLNTEAFF TRBV29-1
CATSARLAASGTGELFF TRBV15
CASSPGTSIHEQFF TRBV28
CASIQRASGNSETQYF TRBV7-6
CASSDTGAYEQYF TRBV6-1
CAWSLQETQYF TRBV30
CSAREVEAFF TRBV20-1
CAISGAGTGNQPQHF TRBV10-3